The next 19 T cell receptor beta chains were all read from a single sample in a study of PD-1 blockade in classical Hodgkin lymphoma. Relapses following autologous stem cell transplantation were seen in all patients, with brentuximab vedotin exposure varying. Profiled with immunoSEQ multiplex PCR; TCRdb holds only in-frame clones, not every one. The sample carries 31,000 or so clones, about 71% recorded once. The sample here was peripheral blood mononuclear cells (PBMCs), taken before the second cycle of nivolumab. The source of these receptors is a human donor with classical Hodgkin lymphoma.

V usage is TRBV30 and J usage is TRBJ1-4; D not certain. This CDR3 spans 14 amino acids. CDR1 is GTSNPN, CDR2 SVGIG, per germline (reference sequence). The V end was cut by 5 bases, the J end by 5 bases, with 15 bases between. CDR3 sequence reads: CAWEGRVGNEKLFF. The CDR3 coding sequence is TGTGCCTGGGAAGGCCGGGTTGGGAATGAAAAACTGTTTTTT.

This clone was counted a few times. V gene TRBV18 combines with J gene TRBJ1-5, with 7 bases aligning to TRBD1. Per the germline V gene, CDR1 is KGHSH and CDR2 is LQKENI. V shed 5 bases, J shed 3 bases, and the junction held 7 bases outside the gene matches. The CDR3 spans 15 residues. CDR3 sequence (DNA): TGTGCCAGCTCAGCGACAGGGTCTTCCAATCAGCCCCAGCATTTT. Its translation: CASSATGSSNQPQHF.

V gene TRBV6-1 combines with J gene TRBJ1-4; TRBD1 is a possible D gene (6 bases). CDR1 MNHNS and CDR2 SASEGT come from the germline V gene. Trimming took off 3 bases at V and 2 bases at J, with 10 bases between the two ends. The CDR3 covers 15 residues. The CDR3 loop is CASSEATGTNEKLFF. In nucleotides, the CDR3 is TGTGCCAGCAGTGAGGCTACAGGGACTAATGAAAAACTGTTTTTT.

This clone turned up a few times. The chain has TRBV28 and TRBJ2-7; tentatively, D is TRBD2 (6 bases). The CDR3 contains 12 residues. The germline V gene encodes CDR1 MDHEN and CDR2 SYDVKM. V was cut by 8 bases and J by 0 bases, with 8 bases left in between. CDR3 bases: TGTGCCAGCGGACTAAGCTCCTACGAGCAGTACTTC. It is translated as CASGLSSYEQYF.

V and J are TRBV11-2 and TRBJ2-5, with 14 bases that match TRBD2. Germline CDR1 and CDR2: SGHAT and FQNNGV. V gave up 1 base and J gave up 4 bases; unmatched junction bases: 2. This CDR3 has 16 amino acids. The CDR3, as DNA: TGTGCCAGCAGCTTAGGGGGACTAGCGGGGGCAGAGACCCAGTACTTC. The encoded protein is CASSLGGLAGAETQYF.

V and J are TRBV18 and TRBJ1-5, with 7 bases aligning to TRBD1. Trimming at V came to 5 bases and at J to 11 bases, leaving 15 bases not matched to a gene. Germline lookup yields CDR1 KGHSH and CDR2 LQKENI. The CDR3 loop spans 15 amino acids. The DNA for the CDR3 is TGTGCCAGCTCATCAGGACAGGCCCCCCATCAAGCCCAGCATTTT. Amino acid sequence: CASSSGQAPHQAQHF.

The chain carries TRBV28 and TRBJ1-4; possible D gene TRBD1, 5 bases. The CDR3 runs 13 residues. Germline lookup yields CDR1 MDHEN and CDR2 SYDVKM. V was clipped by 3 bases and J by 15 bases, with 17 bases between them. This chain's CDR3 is CASSFVGKGLVFF. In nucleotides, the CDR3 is TGTGCCAGCAGTTTTGTCGGCAAGGGACTTGTGTTTTTT. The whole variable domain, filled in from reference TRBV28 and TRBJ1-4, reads DVKVTQSSRYLVKRTGEKVFLECVQDMDHENMFWYRQDPGLGLRLIYFSYDVKMKEKGDIPEGYSVSREKKERFSLILESASTNQTSMYLCASSFVGKGLVFFGSGTQLSVL.

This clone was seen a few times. In DNA form, the CDR3 reads TGTGCCAGCAGCGGGGCGGGACAGGAGCAGTACTTC. Translated, it gives CASSGAGQEQYF. J is TRBJ2-7 and V is TRBV11-3; D is perhaps TRBD1 (7 bases). Germline CDR1 is SGHNT and CDR2 is YENEEA. The CDR3 covers 12 residues. V gave up 5 bases and J gave up 7 bases, with 12 bases separating them.

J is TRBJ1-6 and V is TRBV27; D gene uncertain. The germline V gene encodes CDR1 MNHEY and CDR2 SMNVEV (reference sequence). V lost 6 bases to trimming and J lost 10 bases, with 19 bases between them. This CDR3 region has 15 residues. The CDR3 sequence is CASSVGLAPGSPLHF. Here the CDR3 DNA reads TGTGCCAGCAGCGTAGGCCTGGCTCCGGGGTCACCCCTCCACTTT.

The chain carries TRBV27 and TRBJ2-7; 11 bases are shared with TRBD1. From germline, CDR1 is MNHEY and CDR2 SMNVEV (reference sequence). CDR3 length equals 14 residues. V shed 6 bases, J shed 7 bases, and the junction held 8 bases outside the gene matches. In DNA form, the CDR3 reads TGTGCCAGCAGACTGGGGACAGGGGGAGGGGAGCAGTACTTC. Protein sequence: CASRLGTGGGEQYF.

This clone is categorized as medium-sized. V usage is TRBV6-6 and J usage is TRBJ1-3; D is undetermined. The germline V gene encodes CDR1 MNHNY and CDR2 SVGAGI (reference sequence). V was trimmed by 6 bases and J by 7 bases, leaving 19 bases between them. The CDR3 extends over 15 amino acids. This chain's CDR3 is CASRENSHSGNTIYF. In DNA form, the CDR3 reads TGTGCCAGCAGAGAGAACTCACATTCGGGGAACACCATATATTTT.

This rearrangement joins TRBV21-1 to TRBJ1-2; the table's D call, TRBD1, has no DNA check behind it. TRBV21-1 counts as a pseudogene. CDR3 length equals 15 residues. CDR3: CASSQEQGTPYGYTF. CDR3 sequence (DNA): TGTGCCAGCAGCCAAGAACAGGGGACCCCTTATGGCTACACCTTC.

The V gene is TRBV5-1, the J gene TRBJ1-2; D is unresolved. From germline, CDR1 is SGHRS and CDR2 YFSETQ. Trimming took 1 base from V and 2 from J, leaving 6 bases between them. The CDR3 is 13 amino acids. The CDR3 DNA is TGCGCCAGCAGCTTGTCCGTGAACTATGGCTACACCTTC. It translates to CASSLSVNYGYTF.

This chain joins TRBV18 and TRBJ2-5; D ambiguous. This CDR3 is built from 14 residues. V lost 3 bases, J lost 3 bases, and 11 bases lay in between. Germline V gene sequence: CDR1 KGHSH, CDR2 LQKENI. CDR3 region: CASSPNGLEETQYF. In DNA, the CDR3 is TGTGCCAGCTCACCTAACGGGCTCGAAGAGACCCAGTACTTC. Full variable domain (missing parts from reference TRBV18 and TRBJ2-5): NAGVMQNPRHLVRRRGQEARLRCSPMKGHSHVYWYRQLPEEGLKFMVYLQKENIIDESGMPKERFSAEFPKEGPSILRIQQVVRGDSAAYFCASSPNGLEETQYFGPGTRLLVL.

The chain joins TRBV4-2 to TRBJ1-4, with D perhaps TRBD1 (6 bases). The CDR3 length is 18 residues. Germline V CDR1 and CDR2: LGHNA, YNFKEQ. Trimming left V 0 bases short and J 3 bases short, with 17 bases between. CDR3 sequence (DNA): TGTGCCAGCAGCCAAGAGACGGCCGGGGGCAGGGCTAATGAAAAACTGTTTTTT. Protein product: CASSQETAGGRANEKLFF.

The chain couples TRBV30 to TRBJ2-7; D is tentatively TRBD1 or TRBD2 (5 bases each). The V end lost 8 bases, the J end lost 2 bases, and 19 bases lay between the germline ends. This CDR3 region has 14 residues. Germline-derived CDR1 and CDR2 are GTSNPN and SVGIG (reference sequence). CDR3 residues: CAGKGPHPTYEQYF. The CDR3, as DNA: TGTGCCGGGAAGGGACCTCATCCAACCTACGAGCAGTACTTC.

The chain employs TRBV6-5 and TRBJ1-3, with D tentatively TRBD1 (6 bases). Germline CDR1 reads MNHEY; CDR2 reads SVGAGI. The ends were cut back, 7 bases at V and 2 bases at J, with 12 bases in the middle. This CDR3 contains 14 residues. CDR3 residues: CASKRTGTGNTIYF. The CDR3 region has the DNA TGTGCCAGCAAACGAACAGGGACTGGAAACACCATATATTTT.

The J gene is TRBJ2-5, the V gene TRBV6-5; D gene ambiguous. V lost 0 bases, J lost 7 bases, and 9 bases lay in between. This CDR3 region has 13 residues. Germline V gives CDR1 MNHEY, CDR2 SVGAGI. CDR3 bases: TGTGCCAGCAGTTACTCGGGGTCGGGGACCCAGTACTTC. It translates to CASSYSGSGTQYF.

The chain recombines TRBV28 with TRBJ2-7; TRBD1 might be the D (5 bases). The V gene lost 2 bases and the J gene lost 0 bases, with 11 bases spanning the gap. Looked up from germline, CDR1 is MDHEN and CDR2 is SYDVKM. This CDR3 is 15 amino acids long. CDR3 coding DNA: TGTGCCAGCAGTTTAAGGGGCAAGACCTCCTACGAGCAGTACTTC. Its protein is CASSLRGKTSYEQYF.